These T cell receptor beta chains were read from a single sample in a study of shared clonotypes between healthy human individuals. The protocol was immunoSEQ multiplex PCR, while the TCRdb copy is restricted to in-frame clones and leaves out a portion. The sample yields 2 million to 3 million clones, approximately 93% seen once. The specimen was naive CD4+ T cells from PBMCs. The receptors shown here come from a man between 18 and 29 years old in good health. Some clones in this sample may be carry-over from other donors' samples. Both conserved end residues are trimmed from each CDR3. Clone size is not always given. Where it is, it says once, few, many or a class for expanded clones.

v_gene,abundance,CDR3aa
TRBV20-1,once,SASHRGTQY
TRBV19,-,ASSIETGMNTEAF
TRBV2,-,ASSELNLNTEAF
TRBV7-9,-,ASRPKLASLSYNEQF
TRBV6-1,few,ASSGGVDNQPQH
TRBV11-3,-,ASSPVFVSDTEAF
TRBV28,-,ASSLSPLREFVNEQF
TRBV6-5,-,ASSYSQGLDGYT
TRBV5-1,-,ASSLGTGGEKLF
TRBV5-6,-,ASSPLTTGELF
TRBV28,once,ASALAGTNEQF
TRBV11-1,-,ASSLERSKAF
TRBV9,-,ASSGGPLETQY
TRBV7-9,-,ASTLGQWAAGYT
TRBV25-1,-,ASSANPGQGKIHEQY
TRBV9,-,ASSVAGDGFWEQY
TRBV19,-,ASGSTGANVLT
TRBV5-1,once,ASRDGGPKY
TRBV19,-,ASSIRANYNQQF
TRBV5-4,-,ASSWGWRNTGELF
TRBV5-1,-,ASSLGVGSTDTQY
TRBV11-2,-,ASSLDGGNQPQH
TRBV5-1,-,ASSDRTSGNTGELF
TRBV6-7,-,ASSPKDRGENIQY
TRBV19,-,ASSKGTSRSNQPQH
TRBV7-2,-,ASSSQGSPLH
TRBV30,-,AWSGIANTEAF
TRBV18,-,ASSPADRVNQPQH
TRBV18,once,ASSADRNTEAF
TRBV5-4,-,ASSLKGQGNYGYT